The 31 T cell receptor beta chains below were found in one sample sequenced in a study of T cell changes during pregnancy in multiple sclerosis. Repertoires were generated with immunoSEQ multiplex PCR, while TCRdb's copy carries only in-frame clones and drops some. This table has approximately 100,000 clones, about nine tenths appearing once. The sample consisted of peripheral blood, taken in the second trimester of pregnancy. The receptors were sampled from a female donor with multiple sclerosis, enrolled in a pregnancy study.

The chain combines TRBV6-5 with TRBJ2-3; TRBD1 matches 9 bases. After removal of 2 bases from V and 1 base from J, the junction contained 4 bases not matched to a gene. This CDR3 has 16 residues. CDR1 is MNHEY, CDR2 SVGAGI, per germline. CDR3 loop: CASSYDRDRGTDTQYF. CDR3 DNA: TGTGCCAGCAGTTACGACAGGGACAGGGGCACAGATACGCAGTATTTT.

The chain carries TRBV9 and TRBJ2-6; D gene uncertain. From germline, CDR1 is SGDLS and CDR2 YYNGEE. V dropped 0 bases and J dropped 0 bases, with 10 bases sitting between them. The CDR3 spans 17 residues. CDR3 sequence (DNA): TGTGCCAGCAGCGTAGCGGTTCCAAGCTCTGGGGCCAACGTCCTGACTTTC. Protein product: CASSVAVPSSGANVLTF.

The V and J genes are TRBV5-1 and TRBJ2-3; 10 bases agree with TRBD1. Germline CDR1 reads SGHRS; CDR2 reads YFSETQ. V was pared by 4 bases and J by 2 bases, with 7 bases of the junction left unmatched. The CDR3 runs 16 residues. The CDR3: CASSIGQGELTDTQYF. CDR3 coding DNA: TGCGCCAGCAGCATTGGACAGGGGGAGCTCACAGATACGCAGTATTTT. The entire variable domain, with the rest obtained from reference TRBV5-1 and TRBJ2-3, is as follows: KAGVTQTPRYLIKTRGQQVTLSCSPISGHRSVSWYQQTPGQGLQFLFEYFSETQRNKGNFPGRFSGRQFSNSRSEMNVSTLELGDSALYLCASSIGQGELTDTQYFGPGTRLTVL.

The chain combines TRBV6-5 with TRBJ1-1, with TRBD1 matching over 7 bases. The trim removed 2 bases at V and 2 bases at J, leaving 2 bases unmatched. The CDR3 loop spans 14 amino acids. Germline V CDR1 and CDR2: MNHEY, SVGAGI. The CDR3 nucleotides read TGTGCCAGCAGTTACGGGACAGCAAACACTGAAGCTTTCTTT. It codes for CASSYGTANTEAFF.

The genes are TRBV7-2 and TRBJ2-7; D is undetermined. CDR1 is SGHTA, CDR2 FQGNSA, per germline. V gave up 2 bases and J gave up 5 bases, with 7 bases separating them. The CDR3 has 12 amino acids. The CDR3 DNA is TGTGCCAGCAGCTTAATAGTACACGAGCAGTACTTC. Its protein is CASSLIVHEQYF.

The chain uses TRBV15 and TRBJ2-7, with 7 bases lining up with TRBD1. The CDR3 extends over 16 amino acids. J gave up 1 base and V 0 bases, and 6 bases lay outside the gene matches. Germline CDR1 and CDR2: LNHNV and YYDKDF (reference sequence). The CDR3 spells CATSRERGPKSYEQYF. The CDR3 region has the DNA TGTGCCACCAGCAGAGAAAGGGGGCCCAAATCCTACGAGCAGTACTTC.

The chain uses TRBV20-1 and TRBJ1-5; D is ambiguous. The CDR3 runs 11 residues. V was pared by 6 bases and J by 3 bases, with 6 bases between. Germline CDR1 DFQATT, CDR2 SNEGSKA (reference sequence). The CDR3 DNA reads as TGCAGTGCAACTAACAATCAGCCCCAGCATTTT. This sequence encodes CSATNNQPQHF.

This clone was found once. The chain recombines TRBV6-5 with TRBJ2-1; the match to TRBD1 covers 8 bases. J was trimmed by 8 bases and V by 6 bases; bases with no gene match: 6. Per germline, CDR1 MNHEY and CDR2 SVGAGI. The CDR3 is 13 amino acids. In DNA form, the CDR3 reads TGTGCCAGCAGGGCAGGGGGCATATATGAGCAGTTCTTC. It is translated as CASRAGGIYEQFF.

This chain joins TRBV19 and TRBJ2-2; 10 bases align to TRBD2. Germline V gene data show CDR1 as LNHDA and CDR2 as SQIVND (reference sequence). Trimming removed 7 bases from V and 0 bases from J; junction bases left unmatched: 2. The CDR3 has 15 amino acids. Here the CDR3 DNA reads TGTGCCAGTAATGGACTAGCGGCGAACACCGGGGAGCTGTTTTTT. Residues: CASNGLAANTGELFF.

This clone has just one count. The chain carries TRBV28 and TRBJ2-7; D unresolved. Germline assignment: CDR1 MDHEN and CDR2 SYDVKM. The CDR3 length is 12 residues. V was clipped by 2 bases and J by 9 bases, with 11 bases between them. The CDR3 loop reads CASSLSPAGQYF. The CDR3 nucleotides read TGTGCCAGCAGTTTAAGTCCCGCCGGGCAGTACTTC.

The V call is TRBV5-1, the J call TRBJ2-1, with 12 positions matching TRBD2. V lost 0 bases, J lost 7 bases, and 11 bases stayed unmatched. The CDR3 has 18 amino acids. Germline V gene lookup returns CDR1 SGHRS and CDR2 YFSETQ. CDR3 in DNA: TGCGCCAGCAGCTTGGCCATTCTAGCGGGAGGGCCCGGGAATGAGCAGTTCTTC. It yields the protein CASSLAILAGGPGNEQFF.

This clone was observed a single time. The V call is TRBV7-9, the J call TRBJ2-1, with 7 bases matching TRBD2. The CDR3 has 18 residues. The germline CDR1 and CDR2 sequences are SEHNR and FQNEAQ (reference sequence). V dropped 5 bases and J dropped 0; count of bases not matched to a gene: 13. The CDR3 spells CASSGRPGLFTSYNEQFF. The CDR3 bases are TGTGCCAGCAGCGGCCGACCGGGACTATTTACCTCCTACAATGAGCAGTTCTTC.

This chain links TRBV15 with TRBJ2-2, with 10 bases aligning to TRBD1. The CDR3 is made up of 15 amino acids. V lost 5 bases to trimming and J lost 3 bases; unmatched junction nucleotides: 3. CDR1 is LNHNV and CDR2 is YYDKDF in the germline V gene (reference sequence). DNA for the CDR3: TGTGCCACCAGCGGCGGGACAGGGGACACCGGGGAGCTGTTTTTT. This sequence encodes CATSGGTGDTGELFF.

The chain is built from TRBV7-9 and TRBJ1-5, with a possible D match to TRBD1 (5 bases). Per germline, CDR1 SEHNR and CDR2 FQNEAQ (reference sequence). Trimming removed 3 bases from V and 7 bases from J, with 10 bases in between. The CDR3 has 13 residues. The CDR3 coding sequence is TGTGCCAGCAGCTTGAGTAGGGGCCAGCCCCAGCATTTT. Protein: CASSLSRGQPQHF.

The rearrangement uses TRBV4-1 and TRBJ2-6; TRBD1 aligns across 10 bases. CDR3 length equals 20 residues. V was clipped by 0 bases and J by 2 bases; unmatched bases: 10. From germline, CDR1 is MGHRA and CDR2 YSYEKL. For the CDR3, the DNA is TGCGCCAGCAGCCAAGATTCTGGGACAGGGGTTCTAGCTGGGGCCAACGTCCTGACTTTC. This codes for CASSQDSGTGVLAGANVLTF.

This chain links TRBV4-2 with TRBJ2-7, with TRBD2 matching 15 bases. Per germline, CDR1 LGHNA and CDR2 YNFKEQ. The V gene end was trimmed by 4 bases and the J gene end by 2 bases; junction bases not matched to a gene: 3. The CDR3 contains 16 residues. In DNA form, the CDR3 reads TGTGCCAGCAGCCTCGGGACTAGCGGGGGGACCTACGAGCAGTACTTC. It specifies CASSLGTSGGTYEQYF.

This chain connects TRBV5-6 to TRBJ2-7, with a possible D match to TRBD2 (6 bases). V was shortened by 0 bases and J by 9 bases, with 13 bases between the two germline ends. The germline V gene has CDR1 SGHDT and CDR2 YYEEEE. The CDR3 spans 13 residues. In DNA, the CDR3 is TGTGCCAGCAGCTTGGGACTAGAGGTCCGGCAGTACTTC. It translates to CASSLGLEVRQYF.

This chain joins TRBV4-3 and TRBJ2-1, with 7 bases lining up with TRBD1. This CDR3 has 15 amino acids. Per germline, CDR1 LGHNA and CDR2 YSLEER. V shed 3 bases and J 4 bases; nucleotides not matched to a gene: 6. This chain's CDR3 is CASSQGDSLYNEQFF. The CDR3 nucleotides are TGCGCCAGCAGCCAGGGGGACAGCCTTTACAATGAGCAGTTCTTC.

This chain connects TRBV19 to TRBJ1-5; TRBD1 matches 10 bases. The CDR3 covers 17 residues. CDR1 and CDR2 from the germline V gene are LNHDA and SQIVND (reference sequence). V trimming: 5 bases; J trimming: 2 bases; junction bases outside the gene matches: 9. CDR3 coding DNA: TGTGCCAGTAGTCCCGTCCGGGACAGGGGAGGCAATCAGCCCCAGCATTTT. It translates to CASSPVRDRGGNQPQHF.

The gene calls are TRBV15 and TRBJ2-1, with TRBD1 as a possible D gene (6 bases). This CDR3 region has 12 residues. Germline-derived CDR1 and CDR2 are LNHNV and YYDKDF (reference sequence). V was trimmed by 1 base and J by 15 bases, leaving 13 bases between them. CDR3 loop: CATSRVDSRAFF. In DNA form, the CDR3 reads TGTGCCACCAGCAGAGTGGACAGTAGGGCGTTCTTC.

This rearrangement joins TRBV9 to TRBJ1-1, with a possible D match to TRBD1 (6 bases). There are 14 residues in the CDR3. V dropped 3 bases and J dropped 0 bases, with 9 bases sitting between them. Germline lookup yields CDR1 SGDLS and CDR2 YYNGEE. CDR3 nucleotide sequence: TGTGCCAGCAGCGCGACAGGCATGAACACTGAAGCTTTCTTT. This translates into CASSATGMNTEAFF. The full variable domain, its missing parts supplied by reference TRBV9 and TRBJ1-1, is DSGVTQTPKHLITATGQRVTLRCSPRSGDLSVYWYQQSLDQGLQFLIQYYNGEERAKGNILERFSAQQFPDLHSELNLSSLELGDSALYFCASSATGMNTEAFFGQGTRLTVV.

In its sample, this clone was seen a few times. The chain is built from TRBV29-1 and TRBJ1-1, with D perhaps matching TRBD1 (6 bases). The germline gives CDR1 SQVTM, CDR2 ANQGSEA. Trimming took 7 bases from V and 4 from J, leaving 16 bases between them. The CDR3 extends over 13 amino acids. The CDR3 region is CSAFTGLSTEAFF. DNA for the CDR3: TGCAGCGCCTTCACAGGGTTAAGCACTGAAGCTTTCTTT. Drawing the rest from reference TRBV29-1 and TRBJ1-1, the complete variable domain is SAVISQKPSRDICQRGTSLTIQCQVDSQVTMMFWYRQQPGQSLTLIATANQGSEATYESGFVIDKFPISRPNLTFSTLTVSNMSPEDSSIYLCSAFTGLSTEAFFGQGTRLTVV.

This chain uses TRBV5-1 with TRBJ2-5; D is possibly TRBD2 (6 bases). The CDR3 length is 15 residues. Germline V CDR1 and CDR2: SGHRS, YFSETQ. V was shortened by 4 bases and J by 1 base, with 14 bases between the two germline ends. The CDR3 loop reads CASSLPGGTQETQYF. CDR3 DNA sequence: TGCGCCAGCAGCCTCCCCGGGGGAACCCAAGAGACCCAGTACTTC.

V usage is TRBV29-1 and J usage is TRBJ1-4, with 7 bases fitting TRBD1. V lost 6 bases to trimming and J lost 8 bases; unmatched junction nucleotides: 9. The CDR3 length is 13 residues. CDR1 SQVTM and CDR2 ANQGSEA come from the germline V gene. CDR3 region: CSVRTGGAEKLFF. In DNA, the CDR3 is TGCAGCGTGAGGACAGGCGGGGCGGAAAAACTGTTTTTT. Filled out from reference TRBV29-1 and TRBJ1-4, the complete variable domain reads SAVISQKPSRDICQRGTSLTIQCQVDSQVTMMFWYRQQPGQSLTLIATANQGSEATYESGFVIDKFPISRPNLTFSTLTVSNMSPEDSSIYLCSVRTGGAEKLFFGSGTQLSVL.

The chain is built from TRBV14 and TRBJ2-7, with 7 bases fitting TRBD2. The germline gives CDR1 SGHDN, CDR2 FVKESK. This CDR3 spans 15 amino acids. With 0 bases clipped from V and 4 bases from J, the junction kept 6 bases outside the gene matches. CDR3 in amino acids: CASSQDSWGGYEQYF. The CDR3 DNA reads as TGTGCCAGCAGCCAAGATTCTTGGGGGGGTTACGAGCAGTACTTC.

The chain couples TRBV5-1 to TRBJ2-2, with D possibly being TRBD1 (5 bases). CDR1 and CDR2 (germline): SGHRS, YFSETQ. V was cut by 2 bases and J by 4 bases, with 15 bases left in between. The CDR3 has 16 amino acids. Here the CDR3 DNA reads TGCGCCAGCAGCTTCCATGGTCAGGGAACCACCGGGGAGCTGTTTTTT. Amino acid sequence: CASSFHGQGTTGELFF.

The chain recombines TRBV29-1 with TRBJ1-3, with a possible D match to TRBD1 (6 bases). The V end was cut by 1 base, the J end by 2 bases, with 9 bases between. The length of the CDR3 is 14 residues. Germline V gene lookup returns CDR1 SQVTM and CDR2 ANQGSEA. As DNA, the CDR3 is TGCAGCGTTGAAGGGACAGCCACTGGAAACACCATATATTTT. Its translation: CSVEGTATGNTIYF.

CDR3 region: CASSERQNNEQFF. CDR3 nucleotides: TGTGCCAGCAGTGAGAGACAGAACAATGAGCAGTTCTTC. The chain is built from TRBV6-1 and TRBJ2-1, with a weak D call TRBD1 (5 bases). V lost 3 bases, J lost 5 bases, and 8 bases lay in between. Germline V gene data show CDR1 as MNHNS and CDR2 as SASEGT. This CDR3 is built from 13 residues.

The chain is built from TRBV29-1 and TRBJ2-1, with 10 bases lining up with TRBD2. This CDR3 comprises 13 residues. The V gene's germline CDR1 is SQVTM and CDR2 ANQGSEA. Losses at the gene ends were 7 bases for V and 5 bases for J; bases not matched to a gene: 5. The CDR3 bases are TGCAGCGGGAGCGGGAGGGCCGACAATGAGCAGTTCTTC. Translating gives CSGSGRADNEQFF.

Notes on this clone: An end of the junction does not agree with germline; a read error may underlie this. DNA of the CDR3: TGTGCTAGCAGCGACAGCGGGGGACTAGCGGGTTACAATGAGCAGTTCTTC. It specifies CASSDSGGLAGYNEQFF. The chain combines TRBV7-7 with TRBJ2-1, with TRBD2 matching over 12 bases. The germline CDR1 and CDR2 sequences are SSHAT and FNYEAQ (reference sequence). This CDR3 comprises 17 residues. The full variable domain, rest sourced from reference TRBV7-7 and TRBJ2-1, is GAGVSQSPRYKVTKRGQDVTLRCDPISSHATLYWYQQALGQGPEFLTYFNYEAQPDKSGLPSDRFSAERPEGSISTLTIQRTEQRDSAMYRCASSDSGGLAGYNEQFFGPGTRLTVL.

The genes are TRBV9 and TRBJ2-1; D might be TRBD2 (5 bases). Per germline, CDR1 SGDLS and CDR2 YYNGEE. Trimming cost V 4 bases and J 2 bases, with 16 bases left between them. This CDR3 is 16 amino acids long. CDR3 residues: CASSPSGRDTYNEQFF. CDR3 nucleotide sequence: TGTGCCAGCAGCCCGAGTGGACGGGATACCTACAATGAGCAGTTCTTC.